These 29 T cell receptor beta chains were all obtained from the same sample, sequenced in a study of blood T cell repertoires in COVID-19. Data came from immunoSEQ multiplex PCR; TCRdb stores just in-frame clones and leaves some out. Of 140,000 to 150,000 clones listed, roughly 90% were seen once; the top ten hold around 0.91%. Input material: peripheral blood. All receptors come from a woman aged 50 to 60 with acute or convalescent COVID-19.

The chain combines TRBV2 with TRBJ2-7, with D perhaps TRBD2 (5 bases). Germline lookup yields CDR1 SNHLY and CDR2 FYNNEI. The ends were cut back, 3 bases at V and 0 bases at J, with 15 bases in the middle. CDR3 length: 16 residues. The CDR3: CASSEFAGRFSYEQYF. CDR3 coding DNA: TGTGCCAGCAGTGAGTTTGCGGGCCGCTTCTCCTACGAGCAGTACTTC.

This clone has only a few counts. This rearrangement joins TRBV6-6 to TRBJ1-1; no firm D call. Deletions cut 0 bases from V and 7 bases from J, with 3 bases between. Germline assignment: CDR1 MNHNY and CDR2 SVGAGI (reference sequence). The CDR3 loop spans 11 amino acids. The CDR3: CASSYSYEAFF. The CDR3 DNA follows: TGTGCCAGCAGTTACTCGTATGAAGCTTTCTTT.

This rearrangement joins TRBV21-1 to TRBJ2-3; TRBD2 is the table's D call and was not checked against the DNA. TRBV21-1 is designated a pseudogene. This CDR3 region has 16 residues. The CDR3 loop reads CASSKDEARSTDTQYF. The CDR3 DNA is TGTGCCAGCAGCAAAGACGAAGCGAGGAGCACAGATACGCAGTATTTT.

The rearrangement links TRBV15 to TRBJ2-2; 8 bases agree with TRBD1. The V gene end was trimmed by 0 bases and the J gene end by 0 bases; junction bases not matched to a gene: 0. The CDR3 is 16 amino acids. Looked up from germline, CDR1 is LNHNV and CDR2 is YYDKDF (reference sequence). The CDR3 loop reads CATSRETGANTGELFF. The CDR3 nucleotides are TGTGCCACCAGCAGAGAGACAGGGGCGAACACCGGGGAGCTGTTTTTT.

This chain joins TRBV6-5 and TRBJ1-1; no reliable D call. Trimming left V 7 bases short and J 5 bases short, with 14 bases between. This CDR3 spans 13 amino acids. Germline V lookup: CDR1 MNHEY, CDR2 SVGAGI. The CDR3 DNA sequence: TGTGCCAGCAATGGCCCACTCGGGACTGAAGCTTTCTTT. Amino acid sequence: CASNGPLGTEAFF.

V and J are TRBV9 and TRBJ2-7; 9 bases agree with TRBD1. With V trimmed by 4 bases and J by 4 bases, 9 bases remained unmatched. The germline gives CDR1 SGDLS, CDR2 YYNGEE. The CDR3 sequence is 15 residues long. CDR3 amino acids: CASSPGTGLRYEQYF. CDR3 DNA: TGTGCCAGCAGCCCCGGGACAGGGCTCAGGTACGAGCAGTACTTC.

The V and J genes are TRBV19 and TRBJ2-3; D is unclear. V dropped 3 bases and J dropped 5 bases, with 18 bases sitting between them. This CDR3 is built from 16 residues. Germline V gene lookup returns CDR1 LNHDA and CDR2 SQIVND (reference sequence). This CDR3 is CASSIFRPPSQDTQYF. The CDR3 coding sequence is TGTGCCAGTAGTATTTTTCGCCCTCCTTCACAAGATACGCAGTATTTT.

The chain recombines TRBV2 with TRBJ1-1; the D gene is possibly TRBD1 (6 bases). The V gene's germline CDR1 is SNHLY and CDR2 FYNNEI. Trimming took 3 bases from V and 1 from J, leaving 9 bases between them. The CDR3 loop spans 14 amino acids. In DNA, the CDR3 is TGTGCCAGCAGTGATGAACAGGGGAACACTGAAGCTTTCTTT. Residues: CASSDEQGNTEAFF.

The rearrangement links TRBV24-1 to TRBJ1-2; no definite D call. The CDR3 totals 14 residues. CDR1 KGHDR and CDR2 SFDVKD come from the germline V gene. Trimming cost V 1 base and J 3 bases, with 8 bases left between them. CDR3 in amino acids: CATSDFRRDYGYTF. In nucleotides, the CDR3 is TGTGCCACCAGTGATTTCCGGAGGGACTATGGCTACACCTTC.

The chain combines TRBV2 with TRBJ2-1; TRBD2 aligns across 7 bases. The CDR3 runs to 17 residues. Germline V CDR1 and CDR2: SNHLY, FYNNEI. The V and J ends lost 6 bases and 0 bases, in that order; junction bases with no gene match: 11. Here the CDR3 DNA reads TGTGCCAGCAGGGGTGAAGTGCGGGGGAGCTCCTACAATGAGCAGTTCTTC. It yields the protein CASRGEVRGSSYNEQFF.

The sample holds one count of this clone. V usage is TRBV12-3 or TRBV12-4 and J usage is TRBJ1-1; D is ambiguous. V lost 1 base to trimming and J lost 7 bases, with 10 bases between them. CDR3 length: 13 residues. CDR3 in amino acids: CASSLGLAREAFF. The CDR3 DNA sequence: TGTGCCAGCAGTTTAGGACTCGCACGTGAAGCTTTCTTT.

This sequence joins TRBV7-9 and TRBJ1-4, with TRBD1 matching 9 bases. The CDR3 consists of 15 residues. V trimming: 1 base; J trimming: 7 bases; junction bases outside the gene matches: 4. The germline gives CDR1 SEHNR, CDR2 FQNEAQ (reference sequence). For the CDR3, the DNA is TGTGCCAGCAGCTTAGGGACAGGGGTCGCTGAAAAACTGTTTTTT. It yields the protein CASSLGTGVAEKLFF.

The genes are TRBV11-2 and TRBJ2-7, with D possibly matching TRBD2 (6 bases). Germline V gene lookup returns CDR1 SGHAT and CDR2 FQNNGV. This CDR3 spans 16 amino acids. V lost 1 base and J lost 0, with 13 bases in between. The CDR3 here is CASSLGDSGNSYEQYF. CDR3 DNA sequence: TGTGCCAGCAGCTTAGGGGATAGCGGTAACTCCTACGAGCAGTACTTC.

The V call is TRBV4-1, the J call TRBJ1-1; D call uncertain. The CDR3 runs 16 residues. V lost 0 bases and J lost 0, with 11 bases in between. The germline gives CDR1 MGHRA, CDR2 YSYEKL. The CDR3 region has the DNA TGCGCCAGCAGCCAAGATCGTCCGACTATGAACACTGAAGCTTTCTTT. It codes for CASSQDRPTMNTEAFF.

The chain combines TRBV5-1 with TRBJ2-2; perhaps TRBD1 as D (6 bases). Trimming left V 2 bases short and J 4 bases short, with 12 bases between. Germline V gives CDR1 SGHRS, CDR2 YFSETQ. The CDR3 runs to 15 residues. CDR3 sequence reads: CASSLQGAVTGELFF. In DNA form, the CDR3 reads TGCGCCAGCAGCTTACAGGGAGCAGTCACCGGGGAGCTGTTTTTT.

The genes are TRBV7-9 and TRBJ2-5; TRBD1 aligns across 8 bases. Germline lookup yields CDR1 SEHNR and CDR2 FQNEAQ (reference sequence). Losses at the gene ends were 2 bases for V and 1 base for J; bases not matched to a gene: 6. CDR3 length: 16 residues. The CDR3 protein is CASSLPWTGIQETQYF. The CDR3 coding sequence is TGTGCCAGCAGCTTACCGTGGACAGGGATCCAAGAGACCCAGTACTTC.

Here the CDR3 DNA reads TGTGCCAGCAGTTCAACGACTAGCGGATACTACAATGAGCAGTTCTTC. Translation: CASSSTTSGYYNEQFF. V usage is TRBV6-5 and J usage is TRBJ2-1, with 9 nucleotides matching TRBD2. Losses at the gene ends were 4 bases for V and 3 bases for J; bases not matched to a gene: 7. The CDR3 consists of 16 residues. The germline V gene encodes CDR1 MNHEY and CDR2 SVGAGI.

This clone was seen only once. CDR3: CASLRGLDYGYTF. The CDR3 nucleotides are TGTGCCAGCCTCAGGGGCCTTGACTATGGCTACACCTTC. The chain combines TRBV19 with TRBJ1-2; maybe TRBD1 (6 bases). CDR1 LNHDA and CDR2 SQIVND come from the germline V gene (reference sequence). The CDR3 consists of 13 residues. The ends were cut back, 9 bases at V and 3 bases at J, with 14 bases in the middle.

This chain uses TRBV5-1 with TRBJ1-2, with TRBD1 identical over 9 bases. With V trimmed by 7 bases and J by 2 bases, 6 bases remained unmatched. CDR1 SGHRS and CDR2 YFSETQ come from the germline V gene. The CDR3 totals 14 residues. The CDR3 DNA is TGCGCCAGCGCAATGGGGACAGGGAACTATGGCTACACCTTC. The encoded protein is CASAMGTGNYGYTF.

V is TRBV2 and J is TRBJ2-3; TRBD2 matches 7 bases. Germline V gene data show CDR1 as SNHLY and CDR2 as FYNNEI. The CDR3 runs 13 residues. Germline trimming cut 6 bases from V and 8 bases from J; bases unmatched to any gene: 8. CDR3 amino acids: CASRPRTRGTQYF. CDR3 DNA sequence: TGTGCCAGCAGGCCCCGGACTAGGGGTACGCAGTATTTT.

The chain recombines TRBV3-1 (or the pseudogene TRBV3-2) with TRBJ2-2; D unresolved. The V and J ends lost 5 bases and 4 bases respectively, with 5 bases between them. The CDR3 spans 12 residues. Germline CDR1 reads LGHDT; CDR2 reads YNNKEL (reference sequence). CDR3 bases: TGTGCCAGCAGCTCCCGCACCGGGGAGCTGTTTTTT. Translated: CASSSRTGELFF.

About this clone itself: A read error may account for a junction end that differs from germline. The chain's CDR3 is CATSEQGGTDTQYF. The DNA of the CDR3 is TGCGCCACCAGCGAACAGGGGGGCACAGATACGCAGTATTTT. This chain uses TRBV5-1 with TRBJ2-3; 8 bases are shared with TRBD1. This CDR3 comprises 14 residues. CDR1 and CDR2 from the germline V gene are SGHRS and YFSETQ.

The table lists this clone with a count of one. The CDR3 is CASSPPEAGVRFYEQYF. In nucleotides, the CDR3 is TGTGCCAGCTCACCACCCGAAGCGGGAGTACGGTTCTACGAGCAGTACTTC. The chain joins TRBV18 to TRBJ2-7, with 8 bases identical to TRBD2. The CDR3 runs to 17 residues. In germline, CDR1 is KGHSH, CDR2 LQKENI. The J segment lost 3 bases and the V segment lost 0 bases, leaving 10 bases of the junction unmatched.

This chain uses TRBV6-6 with TRBJ2-7; 8 bases align to TRBD2. Germline V gives CDR1 MNHNY, CDR2 SVGAGI (reference sequence). J was trimmed by 2 bases and V by 6 bases; bases with no gene match: 3. This CDR3 has 13 amino acids. This CDR3 reads CASSREGPYEQYF. DNA for the CDR3: TGTGCCAGCAGCCGGGAGGGCCCCTACGAGCAGTACTTC.

This chain connects TRBV3-1 (or the pseudogene TRBV3-2) to TRBJ1-4; the D gene is possibly TRBD1 (5 bases). The CDR3 loop spans 16 amino acids. Trimming stripped 0 bases from V and 8 bases from J, with 16 bases between. Germline values: CDR1 LGHDT, CDR2 YNNKEL (reference sequence). The CDR3 DNA follows: TGTGCCAGCAGCCAAGATTTGGGGACTGGCAAGGAAAAACTGTTTTTT. Encoded protein: CASSQDLGTGKEKLFF.

A word on this clone: No conserved phenylalanine or tryptophan is present at the end of the CDR3, so a read error is the likely explanation. The limits of the CDR3 on the DNA are not certain, so only TCRdb's listed CDR3 is given. This chain links TRBV24-1 with TRBJ1-1. Germline CDR1 is KGHDR and CDR2 is SFDVKD. 10 amino acids form the CDR3, both terminal residues included. The CDR3 loop reads CATSDPSSVR.

The chain employs TRBV27 and TRBJ1-1, with D uncertain. Germline V gene lookup returns CDR1 MNHEY and CDR2 SMNVEV (reference sequence). Trimming took off 2 bases at V and 5 bases at J, with 12 bases between the two ends. The CDR3 loop spans 14 amino acids. The CDR3 region is CASSLGGERTEAFF. DNA for the CDR3: TGTGCCAGCAGTTTAGGTGGGGAGCGGACTGAAGCTTTCTTT.

This chain joins TRBV6-1 and TRBJ2-2, with TRBD1 matching over 8 bases. V lost 4 bases to trimming and J lost 1 base; unmatched junction nucleotides: 8. The CDR3 has 17 residues. The germline gives CDR1 MNHNS, CDR2 SASEGT. CDR3 amino acids: CASSGTGQAKNTGELFF. The CDR3 DNA reads TGTGCCAGCAGTGGGACGGGACAGGCAAAGAACACCGGGGAGCTGTTTTTT.

The chain joins TRBV10-1 to TRBJ1-1, with 9 bases matching TRBD1. The germline V gene has CDR1 WNHNN and CDR2 SYGVQD (reference sequence). Trimming at V came to 2 bases and at J to 7 bases, leaving 5 bases not matched to a gene. The CDR3 is made up of 14 amino acids. CDR3 coding DNA: TGCGCCAGCAGTGAGGTCCGACAGGGGGTTGAAGCTTTCTTT. It encodes CASSEVRQGVEAFF.